This TCR beta chain was recorded in a study of T cell repertoires in cytomegalovirus infection. The sample holds many counts of this clonotype. A single record per CDR3 protein comes from TCRdb applying MiXCR to the reads. This repertoire shows approximately 320,000 distinct CDR3 sequences, 9.5% found once; its top ten account for approximately 4.5%. CDR3 length: 14 amino acids. Deletions cut 3 bases from V and 5 bases from J, with 8 bases between. From germline, CDR1 is SGHTA and CDR2 FQGNSA. Sequencing was carried out using PBMCs. This chain links TRBV7-2 with TRBJ1-6, with a possible D match to TRBD1 (6 bases). The sequence was obtained from a human donor in good health (CMV status not recorded). Some clones in this sample may be carry-over from other donors' samples. CDR3 nucleotide sequence: TGTGCCAGCAGCTTGAACAGGGATAATTCACCCCTCCACTTT. Translated, it gives CASSLNRDNSPLHF.